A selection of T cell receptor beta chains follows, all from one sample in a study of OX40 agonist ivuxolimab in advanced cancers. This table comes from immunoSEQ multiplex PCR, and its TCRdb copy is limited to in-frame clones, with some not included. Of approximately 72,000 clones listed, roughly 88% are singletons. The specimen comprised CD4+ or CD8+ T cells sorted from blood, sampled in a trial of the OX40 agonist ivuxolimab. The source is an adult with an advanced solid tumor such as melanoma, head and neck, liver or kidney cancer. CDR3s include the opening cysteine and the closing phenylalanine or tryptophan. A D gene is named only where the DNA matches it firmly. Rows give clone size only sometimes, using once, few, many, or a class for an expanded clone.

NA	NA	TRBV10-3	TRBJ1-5	TGTGCCATCAGTACGCAGGATCAGCCCCAGCATTTT	CAISTQDQPQHF
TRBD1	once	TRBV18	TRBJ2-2	TGTGCCAGCTCACCACTCGGGACAGGGAACACCGGGGAGCTGTTTTTT	CASSPLGTGNTGELFF
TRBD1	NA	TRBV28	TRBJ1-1	TGTGCCAGCAGTCACCGAGGCAGGGGGCTCTTGAACACTGAAGCTTTCTTT	CASSHRGRGLLNTEAFF
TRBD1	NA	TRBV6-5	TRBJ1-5	TGTGCCAGCAGTTACGCCGGACAGGGTATTCAGCCCCAGCATTTT	CASSYAGQGIQPQHF
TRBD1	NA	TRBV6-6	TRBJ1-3	TGTGCCAGCAGTCTGGACAGGAACGCTGGAAACACCATATATTTT	CASSLDRNAGNTIYF
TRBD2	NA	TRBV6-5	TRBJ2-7	TGTGCCAGCAGTTATACGGCTAGCGGGAGGAGGAACGAGCAGTACTTC	CASSYTASGRRNEQYF
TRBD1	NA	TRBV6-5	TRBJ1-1	TGTGCCAGCAGTTCACAGGGGGCGCACACTGAAGCTTTCTTT	CASSSQGAHTEAFF
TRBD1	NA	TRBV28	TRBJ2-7	TGTGCCAGCAGTGTCACCTCCGGGACAGGGTTCCGGCCACAGTACTTC	CASSVTSGTGFRPQYF
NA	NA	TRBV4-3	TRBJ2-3	TGCGCCAGCAGCTTCCGGAGGGCCGAAGATACGCAGTATTTT	CASSFRRAEDTQYF
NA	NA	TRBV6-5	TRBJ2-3	TGTGCCAGCAGTTACGGGCAGGCCTCGGATACGCAGTATTTT	CASSYGQASDTQYF
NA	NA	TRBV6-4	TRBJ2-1	TGTGCCAGCCCCGAGGCAGGGGACCCCTTTTCGCGGTCCTACAATGAGCAGTTCTTC	CASPEAGDPFSRSYNEQFF
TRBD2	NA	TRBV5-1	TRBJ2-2	TGCGCCAGCAGAGGCGCGGGGGGACGCAACACCGGGGAGCTGTTTTTT	CASRGAGGRNTGELFF
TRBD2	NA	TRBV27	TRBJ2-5	TGTGCCAGCAGCCACAGCGGGACTCAAGAGACCCAGTACTTC	CASSHSGTQETQYF
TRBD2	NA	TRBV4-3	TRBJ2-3	TGCGCCAGCAGCCGTGGGACTAGCTCTACAGATACGCAGTATTTT	CASSRGTSSTDTQYF
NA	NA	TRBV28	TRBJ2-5	TGTGCCAGCAGTTTACGCGGAGAGACCCAGTACTTC	CASSLRGETQYF
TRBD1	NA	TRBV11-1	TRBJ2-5	TGTGCCAGCAGCGGGACAGGGCGTGTCAAGACCCAGTACTTC	CASSGTGRVKTQYF
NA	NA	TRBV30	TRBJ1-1	TGTGCCTGGAGCCTCACAGGGCTAGAGGCTTTCTTT	CAWSLTGLEAFF
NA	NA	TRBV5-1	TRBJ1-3	TGCGCCAGCAGCCCTGGACAGAGCTCTGGAAACACCATATATTTT	CASSPGQSSGNTIYF
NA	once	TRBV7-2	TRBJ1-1	TGTGCCAGCAGCTTATCCTACAGGGAGGAAGCTTTCTTT	CASSLSYREEAFF
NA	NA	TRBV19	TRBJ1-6	TGTGCCAGTAGTATGGGGTCGGGCAGCCAGCCGGCCCTCCACTTT	CASSMGSGSQPALHF
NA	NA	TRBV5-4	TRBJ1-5	TGTGCCAGCAGCTTATACAGCTTGAATCAGCCCCAGCATTTT	CASSLYSLNQPQHF
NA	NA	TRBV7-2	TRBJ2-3	TGTGCCAGCAGCCCCGGCCGGCCCCGGCGCACAGATACGCAGTATTTT	CASSPGRPRRTDTQYF
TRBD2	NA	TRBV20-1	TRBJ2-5	TGCAGTCCGGGACTAGGAGAGACCCAGTACTTC	CSPGLGETQYF
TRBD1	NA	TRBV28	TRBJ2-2	TGTGCCTGCTCAGAGATGGGGACAGCGAACACCGGGGAGCTGTTTTTT	CACSEMGTANTGELFF
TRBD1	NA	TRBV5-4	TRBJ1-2	TGTGCCAGCAGCCCCGACAGGGCGGAATCCTATGGCTACACCTTC	CASSPDRAESYGYTF
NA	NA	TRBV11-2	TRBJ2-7	TGTGCCAGCAGCGTCCTAGGGGGGCCCTACGAGCAGTACTTC	CASSVLGGPYEQYF
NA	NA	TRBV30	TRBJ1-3	TGTGCCTGGAACAGGGCACACTCTGGAAACACCATATATTTT	CAWNRAHSGNTIYF
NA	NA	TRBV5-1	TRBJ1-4	TGCGCCAGCAGCTTCGTTGCAACTAATGAAAAACTGTTTTTT	CASSFVATNEKLFF
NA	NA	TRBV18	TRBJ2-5	TGTGCCAGCTCACCTACTTTTCAAGAGACCCAGTACTTC	CASSPTFQETQYF
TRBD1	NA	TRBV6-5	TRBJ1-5	TGTGCCAGCAGAGACAGGGTTGGTCAGCCCCAGCATTTT	CASRDRVGQPQHF
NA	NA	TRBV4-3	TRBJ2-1	TGCGCCAGCAGCCAAGGACTTGACTCCTACAATGAGCAGTTCTTC	CASSQGLDSYNEQFF
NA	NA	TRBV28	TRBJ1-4	TGTGCCAGCAGTTTACCGCGTCAGGGGATTACGGCTAATGAAAAACTGTTTTTT	CASSLPRQGITANEKLFF
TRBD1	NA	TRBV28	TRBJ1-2	TGTGCCAGCAGCCTCGGGACAGCTGTAGGCTACACCTTC	CASSLGTAVGYTF
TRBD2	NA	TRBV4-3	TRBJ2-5	TGCGCCAGCAGCCAAGTCTGGACTAGCGGGCAAGAGACCCAGTACTTC	CASSQVWTSGQETQYF
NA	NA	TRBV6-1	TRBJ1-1	TGTGCCAGCAGTGGGGGCAGGGGATTGAACACTGAAGCTTTCTTT	CASSGGRGLNTEAFF
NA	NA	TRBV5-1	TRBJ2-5	TGCGCCAGCAGCTTGTCCGGTTGGTCAAACCAAGAGACCCAGTACTTC	CASSLSGWSNQETQYF
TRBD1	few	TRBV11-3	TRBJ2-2	TGTGCCAGCAGCTGGTGGGGACAGGGTAGCGGGGAGCTGTTTTTT	CASSWWGQGSGELFF
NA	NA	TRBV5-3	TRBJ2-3	TGTGCCAGCAGCTTGGCGGCAGCCCACGATACGCAGTATTTT	CASSLAAAHDTQYF
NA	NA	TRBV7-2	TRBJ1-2	TGTGCCAGCAGCTCTTTAGAAATCTATGGCTACACCTTC	CASSSLEIYGYTF
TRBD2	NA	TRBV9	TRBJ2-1	TGTGCCAGCAGCGTAGCTACGGCTAGCGGGGAACTAATGAATGAGCAGTTCTTC	CASSVATASGELMNEQFF
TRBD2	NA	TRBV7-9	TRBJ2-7	TGTGCCAGCAGCGCCCCGAGCGGGAGTTACGAGCAGTACTTC	CASSAPSGSYEQYF
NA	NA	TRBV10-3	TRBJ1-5	TGTGCCATCAGTGAGTCCTCGGGGGTTCTCAATCAGCCCCAGCATTTT	CAISESSGVLNQPQHF
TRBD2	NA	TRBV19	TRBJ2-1	TGTGCCAGTAGTCAGCGGGAGGTCAATGAGCAGTTCTTC	CASSQREVNEQFF
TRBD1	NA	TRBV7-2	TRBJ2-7	TGTGCCAGCAGCTTAAGACAGGGCCAATCCTACGAGCAGTACTTC	CASSLRQGQSYEQYF
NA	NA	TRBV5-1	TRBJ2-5	TGCGCCAGCAGCCCCACAAAGGGGTGGGGGGGCGGAGAGACCCAGTACTTC	CASSPTKGWGGGETQYF
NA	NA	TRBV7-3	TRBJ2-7	TGTGCCAGCAGCTTATGGGACACGGGACCCTACGAGCAGTACTTC	CASSLWDTGPYEQYF
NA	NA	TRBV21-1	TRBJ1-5	TGTGCCAGCAGCAAAAGGGCTCAGAAACACAATCAGCCCCAGCATTTT	CASSKRAQKHNQPQHF
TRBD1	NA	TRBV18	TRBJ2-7	TGTGCCAGCTCAGCAGGGACAGGGGGACAGTACGAGCAGTACTTC	CASSAGTGGQYEQYF
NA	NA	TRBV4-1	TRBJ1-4	TGCGCCAGCAGCCAAGCCATGACACCAAATGAAAAACTGTTTTTT	CASSQAMTPNEKLFF
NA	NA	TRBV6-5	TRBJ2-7	TGTGCCAGCAGTTACTCCGGACAGTGGTACGAGCAGTACTTC	CASSYSGQWYEQYF
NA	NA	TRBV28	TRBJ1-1	TGTGCCAGCAGTTTTGCTGGGGGCCACCACATGAACACTGAAGCTTTCTTT	CASSFAGGHHMNTEAFF
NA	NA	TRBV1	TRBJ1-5	TGCACCAGCAGCCAAACGTCGGGGGGTCGTCAGCCCCAGCATTTT	CTSSQTSGGRQPQHF
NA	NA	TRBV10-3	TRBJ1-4	TGTGCCACCGAAGCAGCAACTAATGAAAAACTGTTTTTT	CATEAATNEKLFF
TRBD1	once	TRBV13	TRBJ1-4	TGTGCCAGCAGCCGAGACAGGGCTAATGAAAAACTGTTTTTT	CASSRDRANEKLFF